The 15 T cell receptor beta chains below come from one sample, sequenced in a study of T cells in Graves' hyperthyroidism and ophthalmopathy. Amplified regions were TCR beta CDR3 sequences from RNA transcripts. In the first-round RT-PCR of the TCR CDR3, the HTBI primer set was used. TCRdb reprocessed the multiplex PCR reads with MiXCR, giving one entry per CDR3 protein. Of over 500,000 distinct CDR3 sequences listed, approximately 48% are singletons. The source material was peripheral blood or thyroid tissue (not recorded which). The source is an adult woman with Graves' disease, either hyperthyroidism or ophthalmopathy (not recorded which).

The chain employs TRBV11-2 and TRBJ2-5; tentative D call: TRBD2 (7 bases). Germline CDR1 is SGHAT and CDR2 is FQNNGV. The CDR3 has 16 amino acids. Trimming removed 5 bases from V and 5 bases from J, with 21 bases in between. This CDR3 reads CASSPGRWTRGETQYF. The CDR3 DNA sequence: TGTGCCAGCAGCCCAGGACGGTGGACTAGGGGGGAGACCCAGTACTTC. The complete variable domain, with remaining parts taken from reference TRBV11-2 and TRBJ2-5, reads EAGVAQSPRYKIIEKRQSVAFWCNPISGHATLYWYQQILGQGPKLLIQFQNNGVVDDSQLPKDRFSAERLKGVDSTLKIQPAKLEDSAVYLCASSPGRWTRGETQYFGPGTRLLVL.

As for this clonotype: A junction boundary mismatches the germline segment, possibly from a read error. The gene calls are TRBV7-9 and TRBJ2-5; 7 bases line up with TRBD1. Germline CDR1 reads SEHNR; CDR2 reads FQNEAQ (reference sequence). This CDR3 is built from 14 residues. The CDR3 DNA reads TGCGCCAGCAGCCTCCAGGGACAGCGAGAGACCCAGTACTTC. Amino acids: CASSLQGQRETQYF.

This chain links TRBV7-2 with TRBJ2-6; TRBD1 or TRBD2 may be the D gene (5 bases each). The CDR3 runs to 19 residues. Germline values: CDR1 SGHTA, CDR2 FQGNSA. Trimming shortened V by 4 bases and J by 0 bases, and 19 bases separated the two germline ends. The CDR3: CASSSDPWDARSGANVLTF. CDR3 DNA sequence: TGTGCCAGCAGCTCGGACCCCTGGGACGCGCGCTCTGGGGCCAACGTCCTGACTTTC. Together with reference TRBV7-2 and TRBJ2-6, the CDR3 gives the full variable domain: GAGVSQSPSNKVTEKGKDVELRCDPISGHTALYWYRQSLGQGLEFLIYFQGNSAPDKSGLPSDRFSAERTGGSVSTLTIQRTQQEDSAVYLCASSSDPWDARSGANVLTFGAGSRLTVL.

CDR3 sequence reads: CASSIRHQPQHF. In nucleotides, the CDR3 is TGTGCCAGTAGTATAAGGCATCAGCCCCAGCATTTT. This chain uses TRBV19 with TRBJ1-5; D gene uncertain. This CDR3 is 12 amino acids long. Germline lookup yields CDR1 LNHDA and CDR2 SQIVND (reference sequence). The V and J ends lost 2 bases and 5 bases respectively, with 4 bases between them.

In its sample, this clonotype was seen many times. This sequence joins TRBV20-1 and TRBJ1-2; D call uncertain. Trimming shortened V by 1 base and J by 5 bases, and 14 bases separated the two germline ends. The CDR3 contains 14 residues. Germline lookup yields CDR1 DFQATT and CDR2 SNEGSKA (reference sequence). The CDR3 sequence: CSARGHGAGYGYTF. CDR3 in DNA: TGCAGTGCTAGAGGTCACGGAGCTGGATATGGCTACACCTTC.

This CDR3 reads CASSLDRRSSYEQYF. In DNA, the CDR3 is TGTGCCAGCAGCCTAGACAGACGAAGCTCCTACGAGCAGTACTTC. V and J are TRBV7-2 and TRBJ2-7, with D perhaps TRBD1 (5 bases). V lost 5 bases, J lost 0 bases, and 14 bases lay in between. Germline loops: CDR1 SGHTA, CDR2 FQGNSA. The CDR3 loop spans 15 amino acids. The full variable domain, completed using reference TRBV7-2 and TRBJ2-7, is GAGVSQSPSNKVTEKGKDVELRCDPISGHTALYWYRQSLGQGLEFLIYFQGNSAPDKSGLPSDRFSAERTGGSVSTLTIQRTQQEDSAVYLCASSLDRRSSYEQYFGPGTRLTVT.

The gene calls are TRBV6-1 and TRBJ2-5; TRBD1 aligns across 8 bases. The CDR3 totals 15 residues. V lost 7 bases and J lost 0; bases outside the gene matches: 7. Germline V gene data show CDR1 as MNHNS and CDR2 as SASEGT. The CDR3 DNA is TGTGCCAGCATTACCACAGGGGGATACCAAGAGACCCAGTACTTC. Translating it yields CASITTGGYQETQYF.

The chain carries TRBV7-2 and TRBJ2-7, with D uncertain. CDR1 and CDR2 from the germline V gene are SGHTA and FQGNSA. Trimming shortened V by 1 base and J by 1 base, and 11 bases separated the two germline ends. The length of the CDR3 is 15 residues. The DNA for the CDR3 is TGTGCCAGCAGCTTAGTTGTAGGCCGGTCCTACGAGCAGTACTTC. It codes for CASSLVVGRSYEQYF.

Details on this clonotype: This may come from a read error, since a much larger clone is one base off. The V and J genes are TRBV20-1 and TRBJ2-7; maybe TRBD2 (7 bases). The germline gives CDR1 DFQATT, CDR2 SNEGSKA (reference sequence). The CDR3 has 14 residues. Between the trimmed V and J ends, which lost 1 base and 5 bases, there was a span of 15 bases. CDR3 in amino acids: CSARGTGGPDEQYF. The CDR3 region has the DNA TGCAGTGCTAGAGGGACCGGGGGGCCTGACGAGCAGTACTTC.

The chain carries TRBV20-1 and TRBJ2-7; the D is unclear. The germline V gene encodes CDR1 DFQATT and CDR2 SNEGSKA (reference sequence). The CDR3 has 14 amino acids. V was shortened by 3 bases and J by 3 bases, with 15 bases between the two germline ends. In nucleotides, the CDR3 is TGCAGTGCTAGTGGCCCAGAGAGACTCTACGAGCAGTACTTC. As protein: CSASGPERLYEQYF.

This clonotype was picked up many times. J is TRBJ2-5 and V is TRBV10-2; 10 nucleotides line up with TRBD1. The germline V gene encodes CDR1 WSHSY and CDR2 SAAADI. The CDR3 is 15 residues long. The V and J ends lost 5 bases and 5 bases, in that order; junction bases with no gene match: 8. CDR3 DNA sequence: TGCGCCAGCAGTCTCCGGGACAGGGGAGGGGAGACCCAGTACTTC. Protein: CASSLRDRGGETQYF.

This chain joins TRBV7-9 and TRBJ2-7; 8 nucleotides align to TRBD1. The J segment lost 1 base and the V segment lost 5 bases, leaving 7 bases of the junction unmatched. Germline V gene lookup returns CDR1 SEHNR and CDR2 FQNEAQ (reference sequence). CDR3 length: 15 residues. CDR3 protein: CASSRGQGGSYEQYF. Here the CDR3 DNA reads TGTGCCAGCAGCCGAGGACAGGGTGGGTCCTACGAGCAGTACTTC.

This clonotype was picked up one time. V gene TRBV2 combines with J gene TRBJ1-5; TRBD1 agrees at 8 bases. The J segment lost 4 bases and the V segment lost 7 bases, leaving 12 bases of the junction unmatched. The CDR3 runs to 16 residues. Germline V gene lookup returns CDR1 SNHLY and CDR2 FYNNEI. CDR3: CASTGTGGVRNQPQHF. Written as DNA, the CDR3 is TGTGCCAGCACCGGGACAGGAGGGGTTCGGAATCAGCCCCAGCATTTT. The variable domain in full, completed from reference TRBV2 and TRBJ1-5, reads EPEVTQTPSHQVTQMGQEVILRCVPISNHLYFYWYRQILGQKVEFLVSFYNNEISEKSEIFDDQFSVERPDGSNFTLKIRSTKLEDSAMYFCASTGTGGVRNQPQHFGDGTRLSIL.

The chain couples TRBV4-3 to TRBJ2-2; D possibly matches TRBD1 or TRBD2 (5 bases each). The CDR3 spans 18 residues. Trimming removed 2 bases from V and 4 bases from J, with 20 bases in between. The V gene's germline CDR1 is LGHNA and CDR2 YSLEER. CDR3 protein: CASSQLVHGATPTGELFF. The CDR3 DNA is TGCGCCAGCAGCCAACTGGTCCACGGGGCAACACCCACCGGGGAGCTGTTTTTT.

The gene calls are TRBV10-3 and TRBJ2-2; D unresolved. The V gene lost 0 bases and the J gene lost 1 base, with 3 bases spanning the gap. Germline assignment: CDR1 ENHRY and CDR2 SYGVKD. The CDR3 spans 14 residues. The CDR3 region has the DNA TGTGCCATCAGTGAGTCCCGGAACACCGGGGAGCTGTTTTTT. It specifies CAISESRNTGELFF.